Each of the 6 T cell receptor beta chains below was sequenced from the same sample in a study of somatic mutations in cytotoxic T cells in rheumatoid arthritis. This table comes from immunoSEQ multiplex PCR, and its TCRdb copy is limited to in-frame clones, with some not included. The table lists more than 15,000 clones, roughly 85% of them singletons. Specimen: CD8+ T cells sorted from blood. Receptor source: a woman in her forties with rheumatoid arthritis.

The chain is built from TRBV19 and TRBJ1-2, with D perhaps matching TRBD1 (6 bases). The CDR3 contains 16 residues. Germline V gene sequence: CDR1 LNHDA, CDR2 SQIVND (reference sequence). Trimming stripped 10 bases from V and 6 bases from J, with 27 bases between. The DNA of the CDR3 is TGTGCCATACGGCAGACAGGTTCCTCGTCGTGGGATGGCTACACCTTC. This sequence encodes CAIRQTGSSSWDGYTF.

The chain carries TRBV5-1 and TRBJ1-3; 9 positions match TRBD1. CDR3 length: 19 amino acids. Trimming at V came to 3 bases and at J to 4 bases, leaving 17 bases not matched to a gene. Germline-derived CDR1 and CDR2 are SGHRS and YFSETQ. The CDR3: CASSSMEWDRERSGNTIYF. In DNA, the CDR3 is TGCGCCAGCAGCTCAATGGAGTGGGACAGGGAAAGGTCCGGAAACACCATATATTTT.

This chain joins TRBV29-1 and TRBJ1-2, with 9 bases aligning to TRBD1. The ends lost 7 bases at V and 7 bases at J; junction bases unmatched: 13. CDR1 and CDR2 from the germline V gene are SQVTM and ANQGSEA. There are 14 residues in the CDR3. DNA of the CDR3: TGCAGCGCGGACCTCCGGGACAGGGTTTTTGGCTACACCTTC. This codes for CSADLRDRVFGYTF.

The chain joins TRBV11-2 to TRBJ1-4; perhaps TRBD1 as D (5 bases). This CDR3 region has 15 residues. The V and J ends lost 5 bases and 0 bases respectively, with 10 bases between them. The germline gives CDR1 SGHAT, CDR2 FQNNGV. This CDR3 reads CASSPAGATNEKLFF. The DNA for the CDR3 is TGTGCCAGCAGCCCCGCGGGGGCAACTAATGAAAAACTGTTTTTT.

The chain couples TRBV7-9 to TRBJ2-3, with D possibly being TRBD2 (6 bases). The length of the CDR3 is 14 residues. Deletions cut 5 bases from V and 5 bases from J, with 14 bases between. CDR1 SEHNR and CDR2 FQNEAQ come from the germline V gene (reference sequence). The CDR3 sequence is CASSGGDAEDTQYF. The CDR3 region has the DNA TGTGCCAGCAGCGGCGGGGATGCGGAAGATACGCAGTATTTT.

In nucleotides, the CDR3 is TGTGCCAGCAGACCGGGAGGAGGGGCTTGGGAGACCCAGTACTTC. Its translation is CASRPGGGAWETQYF. The chain carries TRBV5-4 and TRBJ2-5; TRBD2 matches at 7 bases. The CDR3 has 15 amino acids. Looked up from germline, CDR1 is SGHNT and CDR2 is YYREEE (reference sequence). Germline trimming cut 5 bases from V and 5 bases from J; bases unmatched to any gene: 12.